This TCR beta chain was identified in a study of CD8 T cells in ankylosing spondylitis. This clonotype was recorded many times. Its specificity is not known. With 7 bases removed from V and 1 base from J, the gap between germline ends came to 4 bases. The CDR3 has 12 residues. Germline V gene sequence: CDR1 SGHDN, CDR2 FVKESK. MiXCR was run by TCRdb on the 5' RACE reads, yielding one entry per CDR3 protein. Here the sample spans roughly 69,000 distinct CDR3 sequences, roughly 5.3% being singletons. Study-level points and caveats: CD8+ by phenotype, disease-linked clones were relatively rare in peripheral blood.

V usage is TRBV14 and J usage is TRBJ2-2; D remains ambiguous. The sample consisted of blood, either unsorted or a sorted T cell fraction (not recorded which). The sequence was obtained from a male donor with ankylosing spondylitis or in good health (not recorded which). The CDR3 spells CASKENTGELFF. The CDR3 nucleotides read TGTGCCAGCAAGGAGAACACCGGGGAGCTGTTTTTT.